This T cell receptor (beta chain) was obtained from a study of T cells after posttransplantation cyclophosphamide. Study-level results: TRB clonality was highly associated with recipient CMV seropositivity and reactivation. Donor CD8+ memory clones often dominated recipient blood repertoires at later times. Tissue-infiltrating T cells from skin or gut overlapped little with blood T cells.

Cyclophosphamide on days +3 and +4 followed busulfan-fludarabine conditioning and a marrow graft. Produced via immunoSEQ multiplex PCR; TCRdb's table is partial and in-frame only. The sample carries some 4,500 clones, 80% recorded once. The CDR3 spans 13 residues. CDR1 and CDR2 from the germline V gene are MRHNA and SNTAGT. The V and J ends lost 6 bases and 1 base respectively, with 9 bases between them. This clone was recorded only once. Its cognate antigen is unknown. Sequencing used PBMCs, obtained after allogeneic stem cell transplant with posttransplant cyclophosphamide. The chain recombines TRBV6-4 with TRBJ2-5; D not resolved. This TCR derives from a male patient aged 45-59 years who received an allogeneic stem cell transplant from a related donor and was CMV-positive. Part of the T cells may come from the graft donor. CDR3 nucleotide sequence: TGTGCCAGCAGGCGGAGAATCCAAGAGACCCAGTACTTC. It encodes CASRRRIQETQYF.